One T cell receptor (beta chain) is described in this entry. Its antigen is unidentified. An end of the junction does not agree with germline; a read error may underlie this. In the authors' workflow: After removing out-of-frame reads, millions of distinct TCRbeta sequences remained. TCRdb's copy holds only in-frame clones and misses some; the assay was immunoSEQ multiplex PCR. V and J calls and clone size are as listed in that table; D and trimming were resolved from the DNA. The sample lists roughly 50,000 clones; under 90% were seen once. The sort gate was single viable CD3+CD4+CD8-CD45RO+ cells for memory CD4+ T cells. CMV serostatus came from serum IgG against pp150, pp28, p38, p52. Positive selection with CD4 microbeads enriched total CD4+ T cells. The germline gives CDR1 SSHAT, CDR2 FNYEAQ (reference sequence). CDR3 length: 13 residues. The data were obtained in a study of memory CD4+ T cells and cytomegalovirus serostatus. Overall study results and limits: The CMV-associated TCR signature appears largely within the CD4+ memory repertoire.

The chain employs TRBV7-7 and TRBJ2-1; D possibly corresponds to TRBD2 (5 bases). The sample was memory CD4+ T cells from blood. This sequence originates from an adult in good health and CMV-seronegative. Some clones in this sample may be carry-over from other donors' samples. Here the CDR3 DNA reads TGTGCTAGCAGCTTAGACCGGAGCGGTGAGCAGTTCTTC. Protein product: CASSLDRSGEQFF.